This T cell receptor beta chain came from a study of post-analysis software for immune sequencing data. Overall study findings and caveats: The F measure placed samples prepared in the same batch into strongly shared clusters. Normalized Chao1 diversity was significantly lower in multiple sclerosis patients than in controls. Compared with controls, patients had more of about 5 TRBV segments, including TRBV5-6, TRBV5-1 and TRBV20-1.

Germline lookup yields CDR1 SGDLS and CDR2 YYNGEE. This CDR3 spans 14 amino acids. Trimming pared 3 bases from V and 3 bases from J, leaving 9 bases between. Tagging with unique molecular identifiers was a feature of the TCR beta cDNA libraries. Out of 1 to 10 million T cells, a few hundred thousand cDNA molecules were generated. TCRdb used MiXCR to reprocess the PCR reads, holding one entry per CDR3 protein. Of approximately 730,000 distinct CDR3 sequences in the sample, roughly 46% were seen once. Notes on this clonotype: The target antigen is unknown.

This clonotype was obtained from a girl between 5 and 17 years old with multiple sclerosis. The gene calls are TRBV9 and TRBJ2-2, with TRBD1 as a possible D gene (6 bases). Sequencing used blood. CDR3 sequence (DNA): TGTGCCAGCAGCGCTAGACAGGACACCGGGGAGCTGTTTTTT. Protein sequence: CASSARQDTGELFF.